This note documents a single T cell receptor beta chain sequence. This clonotype was counted ten times or more. No cognate antigen has been identified for it. Base qualities were left out, and no much larger clone turns up one base away. The data stem from a study of blood T cells in healthy people across ages (dated by TCRdb to the mid-2010s). Some background on the complete study: In model experiments, template switching captured roughly one uniquely barcoded TCR beta cDNA molecule for every two T cells. The study measured age-related changes in TCR beta repertoire diversity using deep sequencing normalized with unique cDNA molecular identifiers. The donors were divided into four age groups: young (average about 16 years), middle-aged (about 39), aged (about 61) and long-lived (around 87). Two additional independent replicas of 1 million unique cDNA reads from the same blood draw were analyzed for two donors (one aged 18 to 30 and one aged 80 or older). To avoid experimental bias, donors of different ages were distributed randomly across sequencing lanes.

The library relied on 5' RACE. Instrument used: Illumina HiSeq 2500. A second PCR of roughly 7 to 12 cycles was run with a J-beta primer mix and a sample-barcoded 5' primer. A template-switch 5' adaptor carrying 12 random nucleotides introduced a unique molecular identifier onto each TCR beta cDNA molecule. Each sample yielded at least 2.5 million CDR3-containing paired-end reads. First-strand cDNA was synthesized from all RNA with the Mint cDNA synthesis kit, primed by a TRBC-specific oligonucleotide. All cDNA was treated with uracil-DNA glycosylase and then went through a first 18-cycle PCR with the universal primers M1SS and BC2_uni_R. As for the authors' bioinformatics: Each sample was normalized by randomly selecting 1 million high-quality reads, each carrying a distinct molecular identifier. Reads sharing molecular identifiers were discarded rather than binned into consensus sequences. MiTCR, set to a Q25 quality threshold and the strictest error-elimination algorithm, was used for CDR3 identification, clonotype clustering and error correction. A nonparametric unseen species model with Euler transformation was used to estimate lower-bound total TCR beta diversity. TCRdb ran its own pipeline on the public reads, namely fastp trimming at Q25 and MiXCR clone calling, and kept in-frame beta chains. Rows with a matching CDR3 protein are joined into one entry that keeps the most common DNA and genes. In this record, the V and J calls reflect TCRdb's handling and not the investigators' own analysis. In this sample the table shows some 1,500,000 distinct CDR3 sequences, approximately 43% of which occur a single time. The top ten hold about 4% of the sample.

Donors were 30 to 45 systemically healthy Caucasian individuals from Russia aged roughly 6 to 95 years. Approximately 11 milliliters of peripheral blood were drawn from each donor into EDTA-treated Vacutainer tubes. Ficoll-Paque density-gradient centrifugation was used to isolate PBMCs, with at least 6.5 million per sample. Trizol reagent was used to extract total RNA from the PBMCs, yielding at least 5.5 micrograms per sample. For every donor, an aliquot of PBMCs went through flow cytometry to measure the percentages of naive CD45RAhigh/CD27high T cells. V drops 3 bases and J drops 5 bases, leaving 13 bases in between. CDR1 and CDR2 (MDHEN, SYDVKM) derive from the germline V gene. The CDR3 holds 14 amino acids from the cysteine to the phenylalanine. The entry retains the CDR3 DNA only, 42 bases that are in frame from base 1. Here is what the overall study found, with its caveats: Estimates of total diversity from one million sequenced T cells were regarded as lower bounds and underestimates. Observed TCR beta diversity per million T cells fell roughly linearly with age, and a significant reduction was already apparent by age around 44. Since profiling was done on bulk unsorted PBMCs, naive and antigen-experienced compartments could not be conclusively compared. Compared with the aged group, the long-lived group had more naive CD4+ T cells, fewer expanded clones and increased TCR diversity, suggesting age selection. A strong correlation was found between observed TCR beta diversity and the percentage of naive T cells measured by flow cytometry. Because donor CMV infection status was unknown, age-related changes in expanded clonotypes were potentially confounded.

The chain employs TRBV28 and TRBJ2-5, with no confident D gene call. The clonotype comes from a woman younger than 35 in good health. Sequenced: blood. The bases are TGTGCCAGCAGTTTCCACGTATGGGCGGAGACCCAGTACTTC. The resulting protein is CASSFHVWAETQYF.